This T cell receptor beta chain stems from a study of human T cells and chemical hapten exposure. Overall study context: Small differences in pooled library volume mainly drove the variation in TCR yields per sample. Study-wide findings and caveats: Among expanded TCRs, significantly more large CDR3 similarity clusters formed than among controls.

TCRdb re-called the RACE reads through MiXCR, storing one row per CDR3 protein. The sample contains 50,000 to 60,000 distinct CDR3 sequences, approximately 13% of which appear only once. Indicated time point: patch test 3, about 24 weeks after DPC sensitization. Regarding treatment: therapeutic diphenylcyclopropenone sensitization with weekly scalp DPC. Note on this clonotype: Its antigen remains unknown.

Trimming took 0 bases from V and 0 from J, leaving 9 bases between them. CDR3 length equals 16 residues. This clonotype was sampled from a man aged 30-40 years with alopecia areata. Some clones in this sample may be carry-over from other donors' samples. The rearrangement joins TRBV12-3 or TRBV12-4 to TRBJ2-4, with D unclear. The sample was whole blood, taken in connection with sensitization to the hapten diphenylcyclopropenone (DPC). The CDR3 loop is CASSLAPQTAKNIQYF. CDR3 bases: TGTGCCAGCAGTTTAGCCCCACAGACAGCCAAAAACATTCAGTACTTC.